The next 24 T cell receptor beta chains were all read from a single sample in a study of regulatory dendritic cells for organ transplantation. Sequencing used immunoSEQ multiplex PCR; TCRdb keeps in-frame clones, though not all of them. The sample lists 30,000 to 40,000 clones, roughly nine tenths occurring once. Sequenced material: naive CD4+ T cells from blood. Subset specified: CD45RA+ naive T cells. These receptor sequences come from a human donor in good health.

The chain couples TRBV19 to TRBJ2-2, with D possibly TRBD2 on 5 matching bases. The V and J ends lost 9 bases and 7 bases respectively, with 21 bases between them. CDR3 length equals 15 residues. Germline V gene data show CDR1 as LNHDA and CDR2 as SQIVND (reference sequence). The CDR3 bases are TGTGCCAGCCTTATGCGAGGGAAGTTGGGCGGGGAGCTGTTTTTT. The encoded protein is CASLMRGKLGGELFF. Full variable domain (rest looked up from reference TRBV19 and TRBJ2-2): DGGITQSPKYLFRKEGQNVTLSCEQNLNHDAMYWYRQDPGQGLRLIYYSQIVNDFQKGDIAEGYSVSREKKESFPLTVTSAQKNPTAFYLCASLMRGKLGGELFFGEGSRLTVL.

This chain links TRBV7-2 with TRBJ1-4, with D unresolved. CDR1 is SGHTA and CDR2 is FQGNSA in the germline V gene. The CDR3 length is 14 residues. V shed 1 base and J shed 7 bases, with 10 bases lying between them. The CDR3 DNA reads TGTGCCAGCAGCTTAGGGGTGGACGCTGAAAAACTGTTTTTT. Translation: CASSLGVDAEKLFF.

The chain combines TRBV4-3 with TRBJ1-1; D not certain. V lost 1 base and J lost 0, with 12 bases in between. Per germline, CDR1 LGHNA and CDR2 YSLEER. CDR3 length equals 16 residues. The CDR3 nucleotides are TGCGCCAGCAGCCAAGTATCACGGGCGATGAACACTGAAGCTTTCTTT. It yields the protein CASSQVSRAMNTEAFF.

The rearrangement uses TRBV5-4 and TRBJ2-6; D unclear. This CDR3 comprises 12 residues. V was shortened by 6 bases and J by 4 bases, with 5 bases between the two germline ends. The germline V gene encodes CDR1 SGHNT and CDR2 YYREEE (reference sequence). Here the CDR3 reads CASNAGANVLTF. The CDR3 nucleotides read TGTGCCAGCAATGCGGGGGCCAACGTCCTGACTTTC.

The chain links TRBV30 to TRBJ2-3; maybe TRBD1 (6 bases). Germline V gene data show CDR1 as GTSNPN and CDR2 as SVGIG (reference sequence). V was cut by 4 bases and J by 2 bases, with 13 bases left in between. This CDR3 is 14 amino acids long. Here the CDR3 DNA reads TGTGCCTGGATCAGACAGGCCTACACAGATACGCAGTATTTT. It translates to CAWIRQAYTDTQYF.

The chain links TRBV2 to TRBJ2-5, with 7 positions matching TRBD2. Germline lookup yields CDR1 SNHLY and CDR2 FYNNEI. CDR3 size: 17 residues. J gave up 5 bases and V 6 bases, and 18 bases lay outside the gene matches. This CDR3 is CASRPRRTRVVEETQYF. In nucleotides, the CDR3 is TGTGCCAGCAGGCCGAGGAGGACTAGGGTAGTGGAGGAGACCCAGTACTTC.

The chain recombines TRBV6-4 with TRBJ1-5; D is ambiguous. Germline V gives CDR1 MRHNA, CDR2 SNTAGT. V was pared by 8 bases and J by 1 base, with 21 bases between. This CDR3 spans 17 amino acids. CDR3 coding DNA: TGTGCCAGCGCTAACGAAAAGGGCCTCGTGAGCAATCAGCCCCAGCATTTT. This gives the protein CASANEKGLVSNQPQHF.

This clone has only one observation. The chain has TRBV7-3 and TRBJ2-3; a possible D gene is TRBD2 (6 bases). Trimming pared 4 bases from V and 3 bases from J, leaving 8 bases between. The CDR3 runs to 13 residues. Germline CDR1 reads SGHTA; CDR2 reads FQGTGA. As DNA, the CDR3 is TGTGCCAGCAGCTCCCGGGGGACAGATACGCAGTATTTT. It specifies CASSSRGTDTQYF.

The V call is TRBV4-2, the J call TRBJ1-1, with D hard to call. The V end lost 2 bases, the J end lost 1 base, and 11 bases lay between the germline ends. Germline CDR1 and CDR2: LGHNA and YNFKEQ. The CDR3 has 15 residues. CDR3 residues: CASSQPQVTNTEAFF. CDR3 DNA sequence: TGTGCCAGCAGCCAACCCCAGGTCACGAACACTGAAGCTTTCTTT.

V is TRBV9 and J is TRBJ2-5; D is perhaps TRBD2 (5 bases). The germline V and J ends were trimmed by 0 bases and 5 bases, with 8 bases remaining between them. The CDR3 loop spans 13 amino acids. From germline, CDR1 is SGDLS and CDR2 YYNGEE. The CDR3 loop reads CASSVGPGETQYF. DNA for the CDR3: TGTGCCAGCAGCGTAGGCCCGGGGGAGACCCAGTACTTC.

The chain joins TRBV11-2 to TRBJ2-3, with D possibly called TRBD1 or TRBD2 (6 bases each). Germline V gives CDR1 SGHAT, CDR2 FQNNGV. The CDR3 covers 16 residues. Deletions cut 3 bases from V and 0 bases from J, with 13 bases between. The CDR3 reads CASSFGRGPSTDTQYF. In DNA, the CDR3 is TGTGCCAGCAGCTTTGGTCGGGGGCCAAGCACAGATACGCAGTATTTT.

The chain joins TRBV20-1 to TRBJ1-2; 7 positions match TRBD1. Germline lookup yields CDR1 DFQATT and CDR2 SNEGSKA (reference sequence). Unmatched junction bases numbered 4, after V lost 6 bases and J lost 6 bases. The CDR3 length is 11 residues. The CDR3 sequence: CSAWTGNGYTF. CDR3 nucleotide sequence: TGCAGTGCCTGGACAGGCAATGGCTACACCTTC.

V usage is TRBV7-9 and J usage is TRBJ1-1; D may be TRBD1 (5 bases). The CDR3 contains 11 residues. Between the trimmed V and J ends, which lost 8 bases and 7 bases, there was a span of 11 bases. Germline V gene lookup returns CDR1 SEHNR and CDR2 FQNEAQ (reference sequence). The chain's CDR3 is CASVLGDEAFF. For the CDR3, the DNA is TGTGCCAGCGTTTTAGGGGATGAAGCTTTCTTT.

The chain carries TRBV18 and TRBJ2-3; 10 nucleotides match TRBD2. Germline CDR1 and CDR2: KGHSH and LQKENI. Trimming cost V 2 bases and J 0 bases; bases outside gene matches: 2. CDR3 size: 16 residues. CDR3 sequence reads: CASSPASGRSTDTQYF. The CDR3 DNA is TGTGCCAGCTCACCAGCTAGCGGGAGAAGCACAGATACGCAGTATTTT.

The rearrangement joins TRBV6-5 to TRBJ2-7; the D is unclear. Trimming took off 2 bases at V and 0 bases at J, with 14 bases between the two ends. The CDR3 is 16 amino acids. The germline CDR1 and CDR2 sequences are MNHEY and SVGAGI. CDR3 loop: CASSYRVQRSSYEQYF. As DNA, the CDR3 is TGTGCCAGCAGTTACCGAGTCCAGAGGAGCTCCTACGAGCAGTACTTC.

This chain links TRBV19 with TRBJ1-1; D call uncertain. Germline V gene data show CDR1 as LNHDA and CDR2 as SQIVND (reference sequence). Trimming shortened V by 2 bases and J by 0 bases, and 7 bases separated the two germline ends. This CDR3 region has 14 residues. The CDR3 loop is CASSITVMNTEAFF. CDR3 sequence (DNA): TGTGCCAGTAGTATAACAGTCATGAACACTGAAGCTTTCTTT.

The CDR3 reads CATSLGLVDTQYF. The CDR3, as DNA: TGTGCCACCAGCCTGGGTCTAGTAGATACGCAGTATTTT. The V call is TRBV15, the J call TRBJ2-3; D ambiguous. V was clipped by 5 bases and J by 5 bases, with 11 bases between them. This CDR3 spans 13 amino acids. Germline values: CDR1 LNHNV, CDR2 YYDKDF (reference sequence).

The V call is TRBV6-1, the J call TRBJ1-2; D perhaps matches TRBD1 (5 bases). The length of the CDR3 is 15 residues. Per the germline V gene, CDR1 is MNHNS and CDR2 is SASEGT. Trimming took off 7 bases at V and 8 bases at J, with 23 bases between the two ends. CDR3 sequence (DNA): TGTGCCAGCACCCCAAGACGCCCGGGGGACGTCGGCTACACCTTC. Amino acids: CASTPRRPGDVGYTF.

The chain recombines TRBV27 with TRBJ1-5; 7 nucleotides line up with TRBD1. Losses at the gene ends were 6 bases for V and 2 bases for J; bases not matched to a gene: 7. Germline CDR1 is MNHEY and CDR2 is SMNVEV (reference sequence). The CDR3 covers 15 residues. The chain's CDR3 is CASSLTGARNQPQHF. For the CDR3, the DNA is TGTGCCAGCAGCCTTACAGGGGCTCGCAATCAGCCCCAGCATTTT.

V gene TRBV7-8 combines with J gene TRBJ1-4, with D tentatively TRBD1 (5 bases). V was cut by 4 bases and J by 2 bases, with 11 bases left in between. Germline V gene data show CDR1 as SGHVS and CDR2 as FQNEAQ. The CDR3 contains 15 residues. In nucleotides, the CDR3 is TGTGCCAGCAGCTACTCAGGGAAGACTAATGAAAAACTGTTTTTT. It specifies CASSYSGKTNEKLFF.

This chain uses TRBV18 with TRBJ2-7, with 8 bases identical to TRBD1. Germline V lookup: CDR1 KGHSH, CDR2 LQKENI. Trimming at V came to 2 bases and at J to 9 bases, leaving 18 bases not matched to a gene. There are 17 residues in the CDR3. The DNA of the CDR3 is TGTGCCAGCTCACCAGCCGGACGAGACAGGGGCCCTAATGGGCAGTACTTC. As protein: CASSPAGRDRGPNGQYF. Combining the CDR3 with reference TRBV18 and TRBJ2-7 gives the whole variable domain NAGVMQNPRHLVRRRGQEARLRCSPMKGHSHVYWYRQLPEEGLKFMVYLQKENIIDESGMPKERFSAEFPKEGPSILRIQQVVRGDSAAYFCASSPAGRDRGPNGQYFGPGTRLTVT.

This clone was detected only once. This chain joins TRBV11-2 and TRBJ2-7; the match to TRBD2 covers 9 bases. V shed 5 bases, J shed 5 bases, and the junction held 7 bases outside the gene matches. This CDR3 spans 14 amino acids. CDR1 and CDR2 from the germline V gene are SGHAT and FQNNGV. This chain's CDR3 is CASSRSGSRHEQYF. CDR3 bases: TGTGCCAGCAGCCGTAGCGGGAGTCGGCACGAGCAGTACTTC. The whole variable domain, filled in from reference TRBV11-2 and TRBJ2-7, reads EAGVAQSPRYKIIEKRQSVAFWCNPISGHATLYWYQQILGQGPKLLIQFQNNGVVDDSQLPKDRFSAERLKGVDSTLKIQPAKLEDSAVYLCASSRSGSRHEQYFGPGTRLTVT.

This clone was detected a few times. The chain uses TRBV19 and TRBJ1-2; D is uncertain. The CDR3 totals 14 residues. The germline CDR1 and CDR2 sequences are LNHDA and SQIVND (reference sequence). V was clipped by 6 bases and J by 4 bases, with 15 bases between them. The CDR3 DNA reads as TGTGCCAGTAGATCAACAGACGGAGGCTATGGCTACACCTTC. Its protein product is CASRSTDGGYGYTF. Combining the CDR3 with reference TRBV19 and TRBJ1-2 gives the whole variable domain DGGITQSPKYLFRKEGQNVTLSCEQNLNHDAMYWYRQDPGQGLRLIYYSQIVNDFQKGDIAEGYSVSREKKESFPLTVTSAQKNPTAFYLCASRSTDGGYGYTFGSGTRLTVV.

The V gene is TRBV7-2, the J gene TRBJ2-3; weak D call: TRBD1 (6 bases). The CDR3 totals 16 residues. Per the germline V gene, CDR1 is SGHTA and CDR2 is FQGNSA. With 5 bases removed from V and 1 base from J, the gap between germline ends came to 16 bases. CDR3 nucleotides: TGTGCCAGCAGCCTACAGGGTATAGCCGGCACAGATACGCAGTATTTT. Protein: CASSLQGIAGTDTQYF.